The clone carrying this TCR beta chain was seen only a few times. Antigen unknown. The data are from a study of CD8 T cells in ankylosing spondylitis. Study outcomes and limitations: The disease-linked clones had a CD8+ phenotype and low blood frequencies. Several highly homologous variants formed a TCR beta motif that appeared characteristic of ankylosing spondylitis blood.

CDR1 is SGDLS and CDR2 is YYNGEE in the germline V gene. V lost 0 bases, J lost 0 bases, and 4 bases lay in between. The CDR3 loop spans 15 amino acids. Construction of TCR beta libraries was performed using quantitative 5'-RACE with molecular barcodes. TCRdb itself ran the 5' RACE reads through MiXCR, one entry per CDR3 protein. The data hold about 440,000 distinct CDR3 sequences, with roughly 15% observed a single time. Sequenced input: blood, either unsorted or a sorted T cell fraction (not recorded which). The J gene is TRBJ2-6, the V gene TRBV9; D uncertain. This clonotype was sampled from a male donor with ankylosing spondylitis. The CDR3 here is CASSVVSSGANVLTF. The CDR3 nucleotides read TGTGCCAGCAGCGTAGTTTCCTCTGGGGCCAACGTCCTGACTTTC.